This T cell receptor (beta chain) was found in a study of blood T cell repertoires in COVID-19. Profiled with immunoSEQ multiplex PCR; TCRdb holds only in-frame clones, not every one. The sample holds about 230,000 clones, over 70% seen once. J gave up 6 bases and V 1 base, and 7 bases lay outside the gene matches. The germline V gene has CDR1 SGHRS and CDR2 YFSETQ. This CDR3 region has 15 residues. Sequenced sample: peripheral blood. The chain carries TRBV5-1 and TRBJ1-1; 9 bases align to TRBD1. This receptor was obtained from a woman older than 75 with acute or convalescent COVID-19. CDR3 residues: CASSLWGDRVAEAFF. CDR3 in DNA: TGCGCCAGCAGCTTGTGGGGGGACAGGGTGGCTGAAGCTTTCTTT.